Listed here are 8 T cell receptor beta chains from one sample, sequenced in a study of OX40 agonist ivuxolimab in advanced cancers. The assay was immunoSEQ multiplex PCR, and TCRdb's table has in-frame clones only and misses some. This sample has 30,000 to 40,000 clones; over 60% occur once, and the top ten carry roughly a quarter. The sample consisted of CD4+ or CD8+ T cells sorted from blood, taken in a trial of the OX40 agonist ivuxolimab. Receptors were obtained from an adult with an advanced solid tumor such as melanoma, head and neck, liver or kidney cancer.

V is TRBV4-1 and J is TRBJ2-1, with TRBD2 identical over 10 bases. Trimming at V came to 3 bases and at J to 0 bases, leaving 8 bases not matched to a gene. The CDR3 has 18 residues. The germline CDR1 and CDR2 sequences are MGHRA and YSYEKL. The CDR3 coding sequence is TGCGCCAGCAGCCACGTCGACTCTAGCGGGAGCTCCTACAATGAGCAGTTCTTC. Translating it yields CASSHVDSSGSSYNEQFF.

V and J are TRBV5-6 and TRBJ2-3, with 8 bases that match TRBD2. J gave up 3 bases and V 3 bases, and 9 bases lay outside the gene matches. Germline assignment: CDR1 SGHDT and CDR2 YYEEEE. This CDR3 region has 16 residues. Written as DNA, the CDR3 is TGTGCCAGCAGCTCGCTAGCGGGTGAGGTGACAGATACGCAGTATTTT. Encoded protein: CASSSLAGEVTDTQYF.

This rearrangement joins TRBV5-1 to TRBJ2-5; D possibly uses TRBD1 or TRBD2 (5 bases each). The CDR3 contains 15 residues. Trimming stripped 7 bases from V and 1 base from J, with 17 bases between. Germline-derived CDR1 and CDR2 are SGHRS and YFSETQ. In DNA form, the CDR3 reads TGCGCCAGCCCCAAGGTGTGGGACCTCCAAGAGACCCAGTACTTC. Amino acid sequence: CASPKVWDLQETQYF. Full variable domain (remainder filled in from reference TRBV5-1 and TRBJ2-5): KAGVTQTPRYLIKTRGQQVTLSCSPISGHRSVSWYQQTPGQGLQFLFEYFSETQRNKGNFPGRFSGRQFSNSRSEMNVSTLELGDSALYLCASPKVWDLQETQYFGPGTRLLVL.

The rearrangement links TRBV23-1 to TRBJ2-2; D not resolved. TRBV23-1 is an open reading frame, and its role is uncertain. CDR3 length equals 11 residues. Deletions cut 4 bases from V and 7 bases from J, with 4 bases between. CDR3 DNA: TGCGCCAGCAGTCGGATCGGGGAGCTGTTTTTT. It yields the protein CASSRIGELFF.

This clone was seen a handful of times. V gene TRBV5-1 combines with J gene TRBJ2-3, with D tentatively TRBD1 (5 bases). The germline V gene has CDR1 SGHRS and CDR2 YFSETQ. V lost 0 bases and J 7 bases, leaving 6 bases between the germline ends. This CDR3 comprises 12 residues. CDR3 nucleotide sequence: TGCGCCAGCAGCTTGGAGGGGTATACGCAGTATTTT. Translation gives CASSLEGYTQYF. The full variable domain, with the rest looked up from reference TRBV5-1 and TRBJ2-3, is KAGVTQTPRYLIKTRGQQVTLSCSPISGHRSVSWYQQTPGQGLQFLFEYFSETQRNKGNFPGRFSGRQFSNSRSEMNVSTLELGDSALYLCASSLEGYTQYFGPGTRLTVL.

The chain couples TRBV6-6 to TRBJ2-2; D perhaps matches TRBD1 (6 bases). The germline V gene encodes CDR1 MNHNY and CDR2 SVGAGI (reference sequence). The CDR3 totals 16 residues. V shed 6 bases and J shed 6 bases, with 20 bases lying between them. CDR3 bases: TGTGCCAGCAGCCCGAAAGACACAGGGTCGGCCGGGGAGCTGTTTTTT. This translates into CASSPKDTGSAGELFF.

V and J are TRBV6-6 and TRBJ1-2, with D possibly matching TRBD1 (5 bases). Trimming removed 2 bases at V and 7 bases at J, with 5 bases between. The CDR3 is made up of 11 amino acids. Germline V gene data show CDR1 as MNHNY and CDR2 as SVGAGI (reference sequence). The DNA of the CDR3 is TGTGCCAGCAGTTACAGGGGTGGCTACACCTTC. This gives the protein CASSYRGGYTF.

This clone was detected a few times. The J gene is TRBJ1-5, the V gene TRBV5-8; D remains unclear. Germline V gene data show CDR1 as SGHTS and CDR2 as YDEGEE. The V and J ends lost 1 base and 11 bases respectively, with 19 bases between them. The length of the CDR3 is 15 residues. The CDR3 reads CASSLPLIPGMAQHF. In DNA form, the CDR3 reads TGTGCCAGCAGCTTGCCACTTATTCCGGGCATGGCCCAGCATTTT.